One T cell receptor beta chain is described in this entry. Its antigen is not known. The sample originates from a study of blood T cells in healthy people across ages. The study's findings and limits: Diversity figures based on one million T cells were deemed too low.

Next came a second PCR, run for about 6 to 11 cycles, which used a sample-barcoded 5' primer along with a J-beta primer mix. Every single cDNA molecule received a tag from a template-switch adaptor with 12 random nucleotides. TCRdb recomputed calls from the 5' RACE reads with MiXCR, one row per CDR3 protein. The repertoire holds around 800,000 distinct CDR3 sequences, with around 50% as singletons. The length of the CDR3 is 16 residues. Germline V CDR1 and CDR2: SGHKS, YYEKEE (reference sequence). Trimming pared 4 bases from V and 4 bases from J, leaving 18 bases between. This clonotype was sampled from an elderly man in good health. Sequencing was performed on blood. This rearrangement joins TRBV5-5 to TRBJ2-1, with D tentatively TRBD1 or TRBD2 (5 bases each). In DNA, the CDR3 is TGTGCCAGCAGCGTGTTGGCCGGGACCACTTACAATGAGCAGTTCTTC. It translates to CASSVLAGTTYNEQFF.